This TCR beta chain was recovered during a study of PD-1 blockade in classical Hodgkin lymphoma. Findings of the study overall: Newly diagnosed and completely responding patients shared comparable baseline diversity.

Details on this clone: Its antigen remains unidentified.

This CDR3 region has 15 residues. The V gene's germline CDR1 is SGHRS and CDR2 YFSETQ. Trimming at V came to 0 bases and at J to 3 bases, leaving 5 bases not matched to a gene. Only in-frame clones appear in the TCRdb table, and some are missing; sequencing was by immunoSEQ multiplex PCR. The repertoire holds about 40,000 clones, with approximately 71% as singletons. There was relapse after autologous stem cell transplantation in every patient, and there was variation in brentuximab vedotin exposure. Sequences were derived from peripheral blood mononuclear cells (PBMCs), sampled at baseline. The sequence was obtained from a human donor with classical Hodgkin lymphoma. This rearrangement joins TRBV5-1 to TRBJ2-7, with TRBD1 identical over 8 bases. The CDR3 here is CASSLAGTGRYEQYF. The CDR3 region has the DNA TGCGCCAGCAGCTTGGCCGGGACAGGCCGCTACGAGCAGTACTTC.